The clone carrying this TCR beta chain was detected once. Its specificity is unknown. Germline CDR1 and CDR2: SGHDT and YYEEEE. There are 15 residues in the CDR3. Trimming cost V 4 bases and J 0 bases; bases outside gene matches: 4. The sample comes from a study of follicular helper T cells after annual influenza vaccination. Overall study: Some donors were sampled over the 2013-2014, 2014-2015 and 2015-2016 vaccinations.

Sequencing used immunoSEQ multiplex PCR; TCRdb keeps in-frame clones, though not all of them. The sample consists of more than 7,500 clones, approximately 90% of them appearing once. Study-wide points: Day 7 ICOS+CD38+ clones were most often found later in ICOS-CD38- cTfh cells.

Time point reported: 2015-2016 season, pre-vaccination. Donors were community-dwelling with no influenza vaccine in the prior 6 months. Donors with HIV/AIDS, active malignancy, immunomodulators or active illness were excluded. This sample comprised CXCR5+ CD38- circulating T follicular helper cells from blood, obtained on the day of influenza vaccination. Subset meaning: circulating Tfh, non-naive CD4+CXCR5+PD-1+ (ICOS+CD38+ or ICOS-CD38-). This chain uses TRBV5-6 with TRBJ1-2, with 9 positions matching TRBD1. This sequence was found in an adult who received the influenza vaccine. This CDR3 reads CASSLGTGTNYGYTF. The CDR3 bases are TGTGCCAGCAGCCTTGGGACAGGGACTAACTATGGCTACACCTTC.